This T cell receptor (beta chain) was sequenced for a study of cytomegalovirus exposure and HLA in healthy donors. Whole-study findings and limits: Later analysis identified several of the most significant clusters that appeared linked to common viral pathogens. Within a later analysis, the majority of CMV-associated TCR beta chains appeared HLA-restricted.

With 5 bases removed from V and 2 bases from J, the gap between germline ends came to 18 bases. CDR1 and CDR2 from the germline V gene are MNHEY and SMNVEV (reference sequence). The CDR3 is made up of 16 amino acids. A remark on this clone: Its antigen is unknown.

PCR employed 60 Vbeta and 13 Jbeta primers. Clones were sequenced by immunoSEQ multiplex PCR, and TCRdb holds only the in-frame ones, with some missing. Found here are roughly 55,000 clones, about four fifths of them singletons; the top ten hold roughly 2.5%. Source material: PBMCs. This TCR was recovered from a boy aged 10-17 years in good health and CMV-seropositive. The chain has TRBV27 and TRBJ1-2; D is perhaps TRBD1 (5 bases). In nucleotides, the CDR3 is TGTGCCAGCAGTCCCCAGGGAAGGGGACTCAACTATGGCTACACCTTC. Protein product: CASSPQGRGLNYGYTF.